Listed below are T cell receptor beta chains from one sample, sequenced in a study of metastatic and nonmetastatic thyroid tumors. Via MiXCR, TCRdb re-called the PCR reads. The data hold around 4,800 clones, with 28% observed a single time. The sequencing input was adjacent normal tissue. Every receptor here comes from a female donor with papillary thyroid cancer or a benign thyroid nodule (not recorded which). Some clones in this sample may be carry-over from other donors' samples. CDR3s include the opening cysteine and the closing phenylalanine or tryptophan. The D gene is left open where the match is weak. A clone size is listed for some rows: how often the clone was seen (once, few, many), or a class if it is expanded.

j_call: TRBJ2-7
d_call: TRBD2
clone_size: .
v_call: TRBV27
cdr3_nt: TGTGCAAGCAGGTATGGACCGGGAGGCGACCAGTACTTC
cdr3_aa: CASRYGPGGDQYF

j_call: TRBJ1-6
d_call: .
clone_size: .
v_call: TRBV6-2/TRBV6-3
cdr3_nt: TGTGCCAGCAGTTCGGGTAATTCACCCCTCCACTTT
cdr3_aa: CASSSGNSPLHF

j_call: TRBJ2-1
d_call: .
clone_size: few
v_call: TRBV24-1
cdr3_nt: TGTGCCACCAGTGATTTAGCCTACAATGAGCAGTTCTTC
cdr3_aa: CATSDLAYNEQFF

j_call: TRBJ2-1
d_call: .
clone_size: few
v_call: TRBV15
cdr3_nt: TGTGCCACCAGCAGAAAGACACATCAGTTCTTC
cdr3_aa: CATSRKTHQFF

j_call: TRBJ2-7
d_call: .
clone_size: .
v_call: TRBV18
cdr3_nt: TGTGCCAGCTCACCACCTTCGGCGAGGGAGCAGTACTTC
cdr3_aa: CASSPPSAREQYF

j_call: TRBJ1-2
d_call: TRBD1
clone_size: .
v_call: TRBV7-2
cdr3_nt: TGTGCCAGCAGCACCCCCAGGGGGAGCTACACCTTC
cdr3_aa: CASSTPRGSYTF

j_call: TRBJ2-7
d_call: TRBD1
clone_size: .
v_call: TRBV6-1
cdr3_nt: TGTGCCAGCAGCCAAGGGACAGAGTCGTCCTACGAGCAGTACTTC
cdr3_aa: CASSQGTESSYEQYF

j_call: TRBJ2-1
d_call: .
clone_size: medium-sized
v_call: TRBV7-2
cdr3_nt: TGTGCCAGCAGCTTTGGATTCAGTGAGCAGTTCTTC
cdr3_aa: CASSFGFSEQFF

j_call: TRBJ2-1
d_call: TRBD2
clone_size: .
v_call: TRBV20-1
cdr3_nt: TGCAGTGCTAGAGATTACCTAGCGGGACTGGACAATGAGCAGTTCTTC
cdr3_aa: CSARDYLAGLDNEQFF

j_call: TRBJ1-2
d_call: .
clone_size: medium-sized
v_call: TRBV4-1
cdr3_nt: TGCGCCAGCAGCCCGGGACTGAACTATGGCTACACCTTC
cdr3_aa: CASSPGLNYGYTF

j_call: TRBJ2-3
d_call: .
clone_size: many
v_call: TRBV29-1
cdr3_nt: TGCAGCGCGATGCCCGGAGGAGGGACAGATACGCAGTATTTT
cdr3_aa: CSAMPGGGTDTQYF

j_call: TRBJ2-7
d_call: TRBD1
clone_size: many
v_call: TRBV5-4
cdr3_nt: TGTGCCAGCAGCCCCAGGGGGAGCAGGTACGAGCAGTACTTC
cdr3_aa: CASSPRGSRYEQYF

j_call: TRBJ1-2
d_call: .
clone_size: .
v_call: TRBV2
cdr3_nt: TGTGCCAGCAGGTTGGGGGCGCTCTTTGGCTACACCTTC
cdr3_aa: CASRLGALFGYTF

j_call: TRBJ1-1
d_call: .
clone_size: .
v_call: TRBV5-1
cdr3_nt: TGCGCCAGCAGCTTGTTGCAGATGAGAGATGCATTCTTT
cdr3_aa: CASSLLQMRDAFF

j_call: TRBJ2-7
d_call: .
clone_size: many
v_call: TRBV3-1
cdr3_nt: TGTGCCAGCAGGGGGAGTGAGGCTGGCTACGAGCAGTACTTC
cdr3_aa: CASRGSEAGYEQYF

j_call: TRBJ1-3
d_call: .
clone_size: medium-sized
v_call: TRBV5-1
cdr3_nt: TGCGCCAGCAGCTTGCCCGGGGCTGGAAACACCATATATTTT
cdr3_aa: CASSLPGAGNTIYF

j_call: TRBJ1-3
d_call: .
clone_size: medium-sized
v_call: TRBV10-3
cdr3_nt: TGTGCCATCAGGAATAACGACGCTGGAAACACCATATATTTT
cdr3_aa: CAIRNNDAGNTIYF

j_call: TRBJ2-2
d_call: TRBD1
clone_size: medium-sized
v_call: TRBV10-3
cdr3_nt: TGTGCCACACAGGGGAACTTGGCCGGGGAGCTGTTTTTT
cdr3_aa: CATQGNLAGELFF

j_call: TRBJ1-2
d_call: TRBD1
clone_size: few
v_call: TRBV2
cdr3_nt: TGTGCCAGCAGCGGAGGTCGGGACAGCTATGGCTACACCTTC
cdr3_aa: CASSGGRDSYGYTF

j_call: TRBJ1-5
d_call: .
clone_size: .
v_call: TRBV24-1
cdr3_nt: TGTGCCACCAGTGATTTTCCGGAAAGACATAGCAATCAGCCCCAGCATTTT
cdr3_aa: CATSDFPERHSNQPQHF

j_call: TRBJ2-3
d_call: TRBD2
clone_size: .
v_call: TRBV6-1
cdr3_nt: TGTGCCAGCAGACCACGGGAGGGCGCGCAGTATTTT
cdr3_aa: CASRPREGAQYF

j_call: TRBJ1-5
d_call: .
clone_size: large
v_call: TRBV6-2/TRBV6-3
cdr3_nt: TGTGCCAGCGGATACAGGGATAATCAGCCCCAGCATTTT
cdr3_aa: CASGYRDNQPQHF

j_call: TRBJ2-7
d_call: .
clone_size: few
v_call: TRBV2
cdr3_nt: TGTGCCAGCAAGACCCAAGGGGTTCACGAGCAGTACTTC
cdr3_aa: CASKTQGVHEQYF

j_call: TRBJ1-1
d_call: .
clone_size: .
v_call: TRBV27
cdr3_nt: TGTGCCAGCAGTGAACTCGCGTTCGAAATGGACACTGAAGCTTTCTTT
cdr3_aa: CASSELAFEMDTEAFF

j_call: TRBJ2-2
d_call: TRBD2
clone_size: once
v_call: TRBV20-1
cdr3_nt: TGCAGTGCTAGATGGCCCGGGACTAGCGGGAGTACCGGGGAGCTGTTTTTT
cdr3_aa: CSARWPGTSGSTGELFF

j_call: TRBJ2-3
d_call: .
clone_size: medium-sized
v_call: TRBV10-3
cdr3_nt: TGTGCCATAAGGGAGCGGAGCACAGATACGCAGTATTTT
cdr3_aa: CAIRERSTDTQYF

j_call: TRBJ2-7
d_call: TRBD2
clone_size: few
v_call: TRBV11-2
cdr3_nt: TGTGCCAGCAGCGCAACTAGCGGGACGATCTCCTACGAGCAGTACTTC
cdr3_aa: CASSATSGTISYEQYF

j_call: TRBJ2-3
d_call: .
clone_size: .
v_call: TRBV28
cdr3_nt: TGTGCCAGCAGTTCCCCGACTAGTAGCGTTAATACGCAGTATTTT
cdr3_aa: CASSSPTSSVNTQYF

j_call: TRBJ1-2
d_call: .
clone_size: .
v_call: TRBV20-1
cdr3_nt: TGCAGTGCTAGAGATGTGGCAGGGGCGAACTATGGCTACACCTTC
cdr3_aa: CSARDVAGANYGYTF

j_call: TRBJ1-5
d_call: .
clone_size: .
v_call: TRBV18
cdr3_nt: TGTGCCAGCTCACCCGCTACTCAGGGAAAGAGCAATCAGCCCCAGCATTTT
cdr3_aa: CASSPATQGKSNQPQHF

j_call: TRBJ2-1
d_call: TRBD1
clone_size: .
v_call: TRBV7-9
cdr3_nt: TGTGCCAGCAGCCACCGGGACAGGGTGGATGAGCAGTTCTTC
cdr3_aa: CASSHRDRVDEQFF

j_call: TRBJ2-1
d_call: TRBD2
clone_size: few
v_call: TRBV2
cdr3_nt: TGTGCCAGCAGGACCGGGACTACTGAGTACAATGAGCAGTTCTTC
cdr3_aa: CASRTGTTEYNEQFF

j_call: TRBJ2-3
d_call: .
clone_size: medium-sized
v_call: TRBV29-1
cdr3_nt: TGCAGCGCCGCTGTGCTAGCGCAGAGGACAGATACGCAGTATTTT
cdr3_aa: CSAAVLAQRTDTQYF

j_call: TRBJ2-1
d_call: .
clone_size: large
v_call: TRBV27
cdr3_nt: TGTGCCAGCAGTTCGTTAAGGGGCGGGATCTACAATGAGCAGTTCTTC
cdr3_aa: CASSSLRGGIYNEQFF

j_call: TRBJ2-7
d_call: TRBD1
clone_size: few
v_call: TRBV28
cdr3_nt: TGTGCCACATACTCCGGGACAGGGGGCTCCTACGAGCAGTACTTC
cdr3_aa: CATYSGTGGSYEQYF

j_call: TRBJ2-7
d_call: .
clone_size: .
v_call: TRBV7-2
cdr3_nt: TGTGCCAGCAGTTCTTTTTTTACCCCGCAGTACTTC
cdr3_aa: CASSSFFTPQYF

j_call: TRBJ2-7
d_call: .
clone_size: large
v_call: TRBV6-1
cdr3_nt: TGTGCCAGCAGGACTGGCCTCCCCTCCTACGAGCAGTACTTC
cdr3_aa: CASRTGLPSYEQYF

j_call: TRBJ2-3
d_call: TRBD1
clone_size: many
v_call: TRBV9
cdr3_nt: TGTGCCAGCAGCGGCCGGGACAGGAGCACAGATACGCAGTATTTT
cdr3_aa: CASSGRDRSTDTQYF

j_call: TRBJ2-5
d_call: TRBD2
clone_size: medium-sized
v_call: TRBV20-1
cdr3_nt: TGCAGTGCTAGATGGCCCGGGGGGGGGACCCAGTACTTC
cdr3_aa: CSARWPGGGTQYF

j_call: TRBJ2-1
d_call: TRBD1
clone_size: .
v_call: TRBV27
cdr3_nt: TGTGCCAGCAGTACCTCGGACAGGGTCGATGAGCAGTTCTTC
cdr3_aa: CASSTSDRVDEQFF

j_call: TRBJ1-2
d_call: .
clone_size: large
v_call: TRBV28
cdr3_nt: TGTGCCAGCAGCCAGACATCCTCAGACAGGCAGTACACCTTC
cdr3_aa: CASSQTSSDRQYTF

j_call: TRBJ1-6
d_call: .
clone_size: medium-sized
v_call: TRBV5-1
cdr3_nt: TGCGCCAGCAGCTCCGACGGGGGGTCCTATAATTCACCCCTCCACTTT
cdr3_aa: CASSSDGGSYNSPLHF

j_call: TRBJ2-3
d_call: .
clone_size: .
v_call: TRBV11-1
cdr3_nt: TGTGCCAGCAGCTTAGACCTAGGCCACACAGATACGCAGTATTTT
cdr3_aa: CASSLDLGHTDTQYF

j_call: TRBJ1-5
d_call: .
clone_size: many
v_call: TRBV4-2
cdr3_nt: TGTGCCAGCAGCCTCTCTCGGGAACAGGGCCTGCACAGTCCCGGAGCCTATCAGCCCCAGCATTTT
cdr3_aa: CASSLSREQGLHSPGAYQPQHF

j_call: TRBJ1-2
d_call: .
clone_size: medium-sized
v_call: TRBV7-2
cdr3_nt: TGTGCCCCCCTCGGCAGGCGTAACTATGGCTACACCTTC
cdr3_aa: CAPLGRRNYGYTF

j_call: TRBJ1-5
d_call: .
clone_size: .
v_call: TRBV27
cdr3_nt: TGTGCCAGCAGGGGGCTGAGCAATCAGCCCCAGCATTTT
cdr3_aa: CASRGLSNQPQHF

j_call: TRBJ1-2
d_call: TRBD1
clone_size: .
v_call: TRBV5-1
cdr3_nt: TGCGCCAGCAGCCAGGTAGACAGGGCCGTTAATGGCTACACCTTC
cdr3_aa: CASSQVDRAVNGYTF

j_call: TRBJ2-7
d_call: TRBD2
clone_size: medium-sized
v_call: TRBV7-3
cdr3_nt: TGTGCCAGCAGCCCGACTAGCGGGAGCTCCTACGAGCAGTACTTC
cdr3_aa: CASSPTSGSSYEQYF

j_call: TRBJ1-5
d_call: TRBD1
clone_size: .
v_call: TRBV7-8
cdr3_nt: TGTGCCAGCAGTCTGCAGGGGGATCGCAATCAGCCCCAGCATTTT
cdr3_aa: CASSLQGDRNQPQHF

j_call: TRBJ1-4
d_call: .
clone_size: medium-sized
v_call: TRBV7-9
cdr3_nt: TGTGCCAGCAGCTTCCAAGACCCCGAAAAACTGTTTTTT
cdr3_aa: CASSFQDPEKLFF

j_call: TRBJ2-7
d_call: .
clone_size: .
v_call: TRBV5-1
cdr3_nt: TGCGCCAGCAGCTTAAGGGTTTTCTACGAGCAGTACTTC
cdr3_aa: CASSLRVFYEQYF

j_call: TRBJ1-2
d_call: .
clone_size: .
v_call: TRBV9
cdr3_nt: TGTGCCAGCAGCGCCCCGGGGGGGGGTTCTACTAACTATGGCTACACCTTC
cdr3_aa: CASSAPGGGSTNYGYTF

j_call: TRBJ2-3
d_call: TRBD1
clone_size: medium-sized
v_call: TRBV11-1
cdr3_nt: TGTGCCAGCAGCAAAGATCAGGGGGCCACAGATACGCAGTATTTT
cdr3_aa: CASSKDQGATDTQYF

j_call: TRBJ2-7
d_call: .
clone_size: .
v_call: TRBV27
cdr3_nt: TGTGCCAGCCGGAGGGGCTACGAGCAGTACTTC
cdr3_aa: CASRRGYEQYF

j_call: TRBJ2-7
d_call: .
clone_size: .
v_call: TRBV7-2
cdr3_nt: TGTGCCAGCAGCTTATCCCTAGTGGGCCCAACCACCAGGTACGAGCAGTACTTC
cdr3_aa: CASSLSLVGPTTRYEQYF

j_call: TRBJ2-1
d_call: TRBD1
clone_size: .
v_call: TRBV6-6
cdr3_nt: TGTGCCAGCAGTTACTCGGCAGGGGGTGGTGAGCAGTTCTTC
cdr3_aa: CASSYSAGGGEQFF

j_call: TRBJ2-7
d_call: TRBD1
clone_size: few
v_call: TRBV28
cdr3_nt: TGTGCAAACACCCTGACAGGGGCCTACGTGCAGTACTTC
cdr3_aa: CANTLTGAYVQYF

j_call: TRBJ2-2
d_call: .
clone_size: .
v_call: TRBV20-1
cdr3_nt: TGCAGTGCTGGGGGGGCGCACGGCGGGAGTGTCGGGGAGCTGTTTTTT
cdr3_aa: CSAGGAHGGSVGELFF

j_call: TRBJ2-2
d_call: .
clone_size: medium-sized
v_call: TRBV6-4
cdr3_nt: TGTGCGACCTGGGGGGACACCGGGGAGCTGTTTTTT
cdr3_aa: CATWGDTGELFF

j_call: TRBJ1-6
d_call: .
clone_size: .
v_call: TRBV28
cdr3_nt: TGTGCCAGCAGTTTTGAGGAAGCCTATAATTCACCCCTCCACTTT
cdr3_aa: CASSFEEAYNSPLHF